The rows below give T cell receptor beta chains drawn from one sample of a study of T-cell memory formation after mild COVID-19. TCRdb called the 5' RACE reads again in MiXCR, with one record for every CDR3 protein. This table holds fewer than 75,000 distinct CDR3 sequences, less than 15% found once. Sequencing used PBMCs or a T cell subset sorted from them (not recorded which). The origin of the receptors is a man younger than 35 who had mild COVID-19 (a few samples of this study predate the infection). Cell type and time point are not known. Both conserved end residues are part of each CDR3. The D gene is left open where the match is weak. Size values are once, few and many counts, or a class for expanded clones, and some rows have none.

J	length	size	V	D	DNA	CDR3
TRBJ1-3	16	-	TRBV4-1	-	TGCGCCAGCAGCCAAGGGTCAGGGACTGATGGAAACACCATATATTTT	CASSQGSGTDGNTIYF
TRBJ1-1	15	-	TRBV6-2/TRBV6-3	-	TGTGCCAGCAGCGCTCATGGGTTCATGAACACTGAAGCTTTCTTT	CASSAHGFMNTEAFF
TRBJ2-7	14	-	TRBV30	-	TGTGCCTGGGGTGGGGCAGGAGGGCGAGGCGAGCAGTACTTC	CAWGGAGGRGEQYF
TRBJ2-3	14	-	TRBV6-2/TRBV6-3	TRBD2	TGTGCCAGCAGTTACGGCGGGGGGGCAGATACGCAGTATTTT	CASSYGGGADTQYF
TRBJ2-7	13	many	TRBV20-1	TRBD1	TGCAGCCCTCGGGACAGGAGATCCTACGAGCAGTACTTC	CSPRDRRSYEQYF
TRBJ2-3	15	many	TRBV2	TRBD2	TGTGCCAGCGGGCAGGAGCGGGAAAGCACAGATACGCAGTATTTT	CASGQERESTDTQYF
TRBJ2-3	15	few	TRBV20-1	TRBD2	TGCAGTGGGACCTCAAGCGGGGATGACCTGAATACGCAGTATTTT	CSGTSSGDDLNTQYF
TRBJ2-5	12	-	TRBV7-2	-	TGTGCCAGCAGCTTTGCCCAAGAGACCCAGTACTTC	CASSFAQETQYF
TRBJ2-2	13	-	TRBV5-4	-	TGTGCCAGCAGCTTGGGGTACACCGGGGAGCTGTTTTTT	CASSLGYTGELFF
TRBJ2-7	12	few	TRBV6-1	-	TGTGCCAGCAGTGAAGCCCTCTTCGAGCAGTACTTC	CASSEALFEQYF
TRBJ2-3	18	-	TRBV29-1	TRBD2	TGCAGCGTTGAGGGAGGGACTAGCGGGGGCTTGAGCACAGATACGCAGTATTTT	CSVEGGTSGGLSTDTQYF
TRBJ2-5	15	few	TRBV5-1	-	TGCGCCAGCAGCTTTGCCGGGACCCGAGAGGAGACCCAGTACTTC	CASSFAGTREETQYF
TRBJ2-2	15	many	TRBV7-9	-	TGTGCCAGCAGTCCCCGAGGATTTTGGACCGGGGAGCTGTTTTTT	CASSPRGFWTGELFF
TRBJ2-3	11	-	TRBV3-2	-	TGTGCCAGCCTTCGCACAGATACGCAGTATTTT	CASLRTDTQYF
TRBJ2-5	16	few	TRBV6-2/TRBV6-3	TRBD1	TGTGCCAGCAGTTACGAGACAGGGGCCTACCAAGAGACCCAGTACTTC	CASSYETGAYQETQYF
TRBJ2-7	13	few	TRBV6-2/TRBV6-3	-	TGTGCCAGCAGTTACTCGGCAGGCTACGAGCAGTACTTC	CASSYSAGYEQYF
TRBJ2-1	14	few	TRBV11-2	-	TGTGCCAGCAGCCTCACTAGCTCCTACAATGAGCAGTTCTTC	CASSLTSSYNEQFF
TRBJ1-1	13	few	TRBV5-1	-	TGCGCCAGCAGCTTTGCAGGCTTCACTGAAGCTTTCTTT	CASSFAGFTEAFF
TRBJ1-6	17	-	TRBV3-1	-	TGTGCCAGCAGCCTCTTCACAGGGAGCTCCTATAATTCACCCCTCCACTTT	CASSLFTGSSYNSPLHF
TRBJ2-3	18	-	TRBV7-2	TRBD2	TGTGCCAGCAGGGCCCGGACTAGCGGGGGGCGATACACAGATACGCAGTATTTT	CASRARTSGGRYTDTQYF
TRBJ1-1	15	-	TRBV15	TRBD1	TGTGCCACCAGCAGAGGGGGACAGGGGAGCACTGAAGCTTTCTTT	CATSRGGQGSTEAFF
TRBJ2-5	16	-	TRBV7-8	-	TGTGCCAGCAGCTCGGCCTATGGAGGGGGCTTTGAGACCCAGTACTTC	CASSSAYGGGFETQYF
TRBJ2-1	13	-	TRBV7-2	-	TGTGCCAGCAGCTACCAGGGGGGAGACGAGCAGTTCTTC	CASSYQGGDEQFF
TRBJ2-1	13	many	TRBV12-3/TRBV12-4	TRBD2	TGTGCCAGCAGAGCGGGGGGGCCCGGTGAGCAGTTCTTC	CASRAGGPGEQFF
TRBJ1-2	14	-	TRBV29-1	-	TGCAGCGTTTTCGATTCCCAGTTTAACTATGGCTACACCTTC	CSVFDSQFNYGYTF
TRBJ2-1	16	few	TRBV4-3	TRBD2	TGCGCCAGCAGCTCGGGACTAGCGGGGATGGGCAATGAGCAGTTCTTC	CASSSGLAGMGNEQFF
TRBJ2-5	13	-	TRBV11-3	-	TGTGCCAGCAGCACCGGGACCCTCATGACCCAGTACTTC	CASSTGTLMTQYF
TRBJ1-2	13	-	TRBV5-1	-	TGCGCCAGCAGACCCCTCCAGGACTATGGCTACACCTTC	CASRPLQDYGYTF
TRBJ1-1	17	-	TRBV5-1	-	TGCGCCAGCAGCTTGGAGCCACGGTACCATTGGGACACTGAAGCTTTCTTT	CASSLEPRYHWDTEAFF
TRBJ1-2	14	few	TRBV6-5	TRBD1	TGTGCCAGCAGAAGGGACAGGGCCATCTATGGCTACACCTTC	CASRRDRAIYGYTF
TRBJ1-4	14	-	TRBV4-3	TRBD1	TGCGCCAGCAGCCAGCAGGGGGCCAGTGAAAAACTGTTTTTT	CASSQQGASEKLFF
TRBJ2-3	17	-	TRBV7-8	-	TGTGCCAGCAGTCCCCCGGAGCTACTAACTAGCACAGATACGCAGTATTTT	CASSPPELLTSTDTQYF
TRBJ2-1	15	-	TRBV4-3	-	TGCGCCAGCAGCGCCGGGACGGCCCGATACAATGAGCAGTTCTTC	CASSAGTARYNEQFF
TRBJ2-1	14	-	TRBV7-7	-	TGTGCTAGCAGCTTAGCAGCCGGGCTCAATGAGCAGTTCTTC	CASSLAAGLNEQFF
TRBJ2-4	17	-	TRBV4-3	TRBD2	TGCGCCAGCAGCCTCAGACTAGCGGGGGGGCCTGAGGGCATTCAGTACTTC	CASSLRLAGGPEGIQYF
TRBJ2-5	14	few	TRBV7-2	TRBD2	TGTGCCAGCAGCTCGAGCGGGGACCTTGGGACCCAGTACTTC	CASSSSGDLGTQYF
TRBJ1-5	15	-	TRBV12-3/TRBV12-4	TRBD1	TGTGCCAGCAGGAAAGAGACAGGGCGGCATCAGCCCCAGCATTTT	CASRKETGRHQPQHF
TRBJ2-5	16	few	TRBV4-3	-	TGCGCCAGCAGCCAAGATGGCCCTCAGCCGCAAGAGACCCAGTACTTC	CASSQDGPQPQETQYF
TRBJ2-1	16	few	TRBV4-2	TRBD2	TGTGCCAGCAGCCAGGATAAAAGCGGGGGCTACAATGAGCAGTTCTTC	CASSQDKSGGYNEQFF
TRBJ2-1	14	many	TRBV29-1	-	TGCAGCGTTGAAGTCGGTAGTAGGAGGGGTGAGCAGTTCTTC	CSVEVGSRRGEQFF
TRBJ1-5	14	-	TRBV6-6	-	TGTGCCAGCCGAGGTACATATAGCAATCAGCCCCAGCATTTT	CASRGTYSNQPQHF
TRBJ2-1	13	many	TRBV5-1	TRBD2	TGCGCCAGCAGCCCCGGGACTACCGATGAGCAGTTCTTC	CASSPGTTDEQFF
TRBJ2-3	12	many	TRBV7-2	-	TGTGCCAGCAGCTCGAACACAGATACGCAGTATTTT	CASSSNTDTQYF
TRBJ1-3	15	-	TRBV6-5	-	TGTGCCAGCAGTTACTGGGGCAAAGGGGGTAACACCATATATTTT	CASSYWGKGGNTIYF
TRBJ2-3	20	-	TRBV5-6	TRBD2	TGTGCCAGCAGCTTCTCTTCAGGACTAGCGGGGGGGCTCGTCGCAGATACGCAGTATTTT	CASSFSSGLAGGLVADTQYF
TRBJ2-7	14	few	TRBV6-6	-	TGTGCCAGCAGTCTGGGACAACCGCCCTCCGAGCAGTACTTC	CASSLGQPPSEQYF
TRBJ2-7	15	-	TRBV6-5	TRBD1	TGTGCCAGCAGCAAGACAGGGGGCGCATGGTACGAGCAGTACTTC	CASSKTGGAWYEQYF
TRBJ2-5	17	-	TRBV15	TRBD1	TGTGCCACCAGCAGAGATGCGGGACAGGGGAGTTTGGAGACCCAGTACTTC	CATSRDAGQGSLETQYF
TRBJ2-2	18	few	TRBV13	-	TGTGCCAGCAGCTTCAACCCGGACAGCCCCGGAGACACCGGGGAGCTGTTTTTT	CASSFNPDSPGDTGELFF
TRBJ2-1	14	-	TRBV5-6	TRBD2	TGTGCCAGCAGCTTGGTTGGGACTAGGAATGAGCAGTTCTTC	CASSLVGTRNEQFF
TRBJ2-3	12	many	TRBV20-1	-	TGCAGTGCTCCCTCAAGCACAGATACGCAGTATTTT	CSAPSSTDTQYF
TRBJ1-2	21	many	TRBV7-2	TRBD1	TGTGCCAGCAGCTTGGTTTCGTTGGGCAGATTTTTGACAGGGCCTGGGGGTGGCTACACCTTC	CASSLVSLGRFLTGPGGGYTF
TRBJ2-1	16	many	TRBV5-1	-	TGCGCCAGCAGCTTGGAAGGGGGAAACTCCTACAATGAGCAGTTCTTC	CASSLEGGNSYNEQFF
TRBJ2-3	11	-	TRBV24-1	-	TGTGCCACCAGTACCACAGATACGCAGTATTTT	CATSTTDTQYF